These T cell receptor beta chains were read from a single sample in a study of cytomegalovirus exposure and HLA in healthy donors. The assay was immunoSEQ multiplex PCR, and TCRdb's table has in-frame clones only and misses some. The data show just under 250,000 clones, roughly 80% seen once. The sample comprised PBMCs. Every receptor here comes from a woman in her thirties or forties in good health and CMV-seropositive. Each CDR3 is given with its conserved first and last residue. A D gene is named only where the DNA matches it firmly. Clone sizes are given selectively: once, few, many, or a class where the clone is expanded.

size	V	J	length	D	CDR3	DNA
-	TRBV28	TRBJ2-7	14	TRBD2	CASQKPSGSFEQYF	TGTGCCAGCCAGAAACCTAGCGGGAGTTTCGAGCAGTACTTC
once	TRBV11-3	TRBJ2-1	14	TRBD2	CASSPPGTSGEQFF	TGTGCCAGCAGCCCCCCAGGGACTAGCGGCGAGCAGTTCTTC
-	TRBV7-3	TRBJ1-1	16	TRBD1	CASSLVEQGLGTEAFF	TGTGCCAGCAGCTTAGTAGAACAGGGGCTAGGCACTGAAGCTTTCTTT
-	TRBV19	TRBJ2-1	20	TRBD1	CASSTHPGQGAQRSYNEQFF	TGTGCCAGTAGTACTCATCCGGGACAGGGGGCGCAGAGGTCCTACAATGAGCAGTTCTTC
once	TRBV14	TRBJ2-7	15	-	CASSQALGRAGEQYF	TGTGCCAGCAGCCAAGCCCTTGGCCGGGCAGGGGAGCAGTACTTC
-	TRBV10-3	TRBJ1-2	15	-	CAITRTGGEGYGYTF	TGTGCCATCACTAGGACGGGCGGGGAGGGGTATGGCTACACCTTC
-	TRBV29-1	TRBJ2-2	15	TRBD1	CSVLPGQGFTGELFF	TGCAGCGTCCTACCGGGACAGGGCTTCACCGGGGAGCTGTTTTTT
-	TRBV4-3	TRBJ1-2	16	-	CASSQVSGGDPYGYTF	TGCGCCAGCAGCCAAGTGTCAGGAGGCGACCCCTATGGCTACACCTTC
few	TRBV7-9	TRBJ2-2	16	TRBD2	CASSPRTSGETGELFF	TGTGCCAGCAGCCCACGGACTAGCGGGGAAACCGGGGAGCTGTTTTTT
-	TRBV30	TRBJ1-4	14	TRBD1	CAWSKGQLNEKLFF	TGTGCCTGGAGTAAGGGACAGTTAAATGAAAAACTGTTTTTT
-	TRBV29-1	TRBJ1-4	13	TRBD1	CSVEKDRGEKLFF	TGCAGCGTTGAAAAGGACAGGGGCGAAAAACTGTTTTTT
-	TRBV5-4	TRBJ2-1	14	TRBD1	CASSSGTGDNEQFF	TGTGCCAGCAGCTCCGGGACAGGGGACAATGAGCAGTTCTTC
-	TRBV7-2	TRBJ1-4	15	-	CASSPNGAGQEKLFF	TGTGCCAGCAGCCCAAATGGGGCAGGGCAAGAAAAACTGTTTTTT
-	TRBV11-2	TRBJ1-5	13	-	CASSLETLQPQHF	TGTGCCAGCAGCCTAGAGACACTTCAGCCCCAGCATTTT
-	TRBV10-3	TRBJ2-3	15	-	CAIRPERTYTDTQYF	TGTGCCATCCGACCAGAGCGGACTTACACAGATACGCAGTATTTT
-	TRBV28	TRBJ1-2	14	TRBD1	CASSPGTGVYGYTF	TGTGCCAGCAGCCCCGGGACAGGGGTGTATGGCTACACCTTC
few	TRBV5-4	TRBJ2-2	12	-	CASSLPNGELFF	TGTGCCAGCAGCTTGCCAAACGGGGAGCTGTTTTTT
-	TRBV5-5	TRBJ2-3	15	-	CASSLGQISTDTQYF	TGTGCCAGCAGCTTGGGACAGATAAGCACAGATACGCAGTATTTT
-	TRBV30	TRBJ1-1	15	-	CAWRPLEQGGTEAFF	TGTGCCTGGAGACCCCTCGAGCAGGGAGGCACTGAAGCTTTCTTT
-	TRBV30	TRBJ2-2	11	-	CACTDTGELFF	TGTGCCTGCACAGACACCGGGGAGCTGTTTTTT
-	TRBV7-2	TRBJ2-7	12	-	CASTEGSYEQYF	TGTGCCAGCACCGAAGGGAGCTACGAGCAGTACTTC
-	TRBV12-5	TRBJ1-1	16	-	CASGLDGVLVNTEAFF	TGTGCTAGTGGTTTAGACGGGGTTTTAGTGAACACTGAAGCTTTCTTT
few	TRBV29-1	TRBJ1-3	13	-	CSVETGVGNTIYF	TGCAGCGTTGAGACAGGCGTAGGAAACACCATATATTTT
-	TRBV5-1	TRBJ2-1	15	TRBD2	CASSLGRGGRDEQFF	TGCGCCAGCAGCTTGGGTCGGGGGGGCCGCGATGAGCAGTTCTTC
-	TRBV7-9	TRBJ1-2	12	-	CASSKDIYGYTF	TGTGCCAGCAGCAAAGACATCTATGGCTACACCTTC
-	TRBV30	TRBJ1-1	15	TRBD1	CAWSPTRTGNTEAFF	TGTGCCTGGAGTCCTACCCGGACAGGGAACACTGAAGCTTTCTTT
-	TRBV19	TRBJ1-2	15	-	CASSIGQGGSVGYTF	TGTGCCAGTAGTATAGGGCAGGGAGGCTCTGTTGGCTACACCTTC
-	TRBV5-1	TRBJ1-1	15	TRBD1	CASSLGDRVWTEAFF	TGCGCCAGCAGCTTGGGAGACAGGGTCTGGACTGAAGCTTTCTTT
-	TRBV29-1	TRBJ1-1	13	-	CSVEVTGNTEAFF	TGCAGCGTTGAGGTTACAGGGAACACTGAAGCTTTCTTT
-	TRBV5-1	TRBJ2-1	18	TRBD2	CASSLAVGTSGRHNEQFF	TGCGCCAGCAGCTTGGCAGTAGGGACTAGCGGGCGTCACAATGAGCAGTTCTTC
-	TRBV7-2	TRBJ1-1	15	TRBD1	CASSSRQGMNTEAFF	TGTGCCAGCAGCTCTAGACAGGGGATGAACACTGAAGCTTTCTTT
-	TRBV5-4	TRBJ2-7	16	TRBD1	CASSFHSRTGGYEQYF	TGTGCCAGCAGCTTTCACTCCCGGACAGGGGGATACGAGCAGTACTTC
-	TRBV9	TRBJ1-2	14	TRBD1	CASSPGTGNYGYTF	TGTGCCAGCAGCCCCGGGACAGGGAACTATGGCTACACCTTC
-	TRBV9	TRBJ2-3	18	TRBD2	CASSVAPTSGGFTDTQYF	TGTGCCAGCAGCGTAGCCCCGACTAGCGGGGGGTTCACAGATACGCAGTATTTT
-	TRBV4-1	TRBJ1-5	15	-	CASSQVPGPGEPQHF	TGCGCCAGCAGCCAGGTTCCAGGGCCTGGGGAGCCCCAGCATTTT
-	TRBV19	TRBJ2-1	14	-	CASSMLTGNNEQFF	TGTGCCAGTAGTATGCTGACGGGAAACAATGAGCAGTTCTTC
few	TRBV30	TRBJ1-2	12	-	CAWNAGPYGYTF	TGTGCCTGGAACGCGGGGCCCTATGGCTACACCTTC
-	TRBV5-4	TRBJ2-3	15	-	CASSEDSISTDTQYF	TGTGCCAGCAGCGAGGACAGTATTAGCACAGATACGCAGTATTTT
once	TRBV4-1	TRBJ1-2	13	TRBD1	CASIGQGASGYTF	TGCGCCAGCATCGGACAGGGGGCAAGTGGCTACACCTTC
-	TRBV19	TRBJ2-1	16	TRBD1	CASDTLGTGQHNEQFF	TGTGCCAGTGATACCCTCGGGACAGGGCAGCACAATGAGCAGTTCTTC
-	TRBV7-2	TRBJ2-5	15	TRBD1	CASRYGTGYRETQYF	TGTGCCAGCAGATACGGGACAGGGTATAGGGAGACCCAGTACTTC
-	TRBV27	TRBJ2-3	15	-	CASSPSRTVTHTQYF	TGTGCCAGCAGTCCTTCCCGGACAGTCACACATACGCAGTATTTT
-	TRBV28	TRBJ2-7	14	-	CASTPGGGWLEQYF	TGTGCCAGCACCCCTGGGGGGGGCTGGCTCGAGCAGTACTTC
once	TRBV6-5	TRBJ1-5	14	-	CASSYSRGQQPQHF	TGTGCCAGCAGTTACTCGAGAGGGCAGCAGCCCCAGCATTTT
-	TRBV19	TRBJ1-2	16	TRBD1	CASSTANRGLRYGYTF	TGTGCCAGTAGTACCGCCAACAGGGGGCTGAGGTATGGCTACACCTTC
-	TRBV19	TRBJ2-7	15	-	CASSDRQDHRDEQYF	TGTGCCAGTAGTGACAGACAGGACCATAGGGACGAGCAGTACTTC
-	TRBV9	TRBJ2-5	14	TRBD1	CASSRQGAEETQYF	TGTGCCAGCAGCAGACAGGGGGCGGAGGAGACCCAGTACTTC
once	TRBV20-1	TRBJ2-1	11	TRBD1	CSADRGHEQFF	TGCAGTGCGGACAGGGGGCACGAGCAGTTCTTC
-	TRBV5-1	TRBJ1-3	14	TRBD1	CASSLGDSGNTIYF	TGCGCCAGCAGCTTAGGGGACAGCGGAAACACCATATATTTT
few	TRBV4-3	TRBJ1-1	15	-	CASSQTPGSSTEAFF	TGCGCCAGCAGCCAAACACCGGGGTCCAGCACTGAAGCTTTCTTT
-	TRBV30	TRBJ1-2	12	-	CAWETAAYGYTF	TGTGCCTGGGAGACAGCAGCCTATGGCTACACCTTC
-	TRBV11-2	TRBJ2-5	16	-	CASSSFLRRDQETQYF	TGTGCCAGCAGCTCCTTTTTGAGGAGGGACCAAGAGACCCAGTACTTC
-	TRBV30	TRBJ1-1	12	TRBD1	CAYHRGGTEAFF	TGTGCCTACCACAGGGGGGGGACTGAAGCTTTCTTT